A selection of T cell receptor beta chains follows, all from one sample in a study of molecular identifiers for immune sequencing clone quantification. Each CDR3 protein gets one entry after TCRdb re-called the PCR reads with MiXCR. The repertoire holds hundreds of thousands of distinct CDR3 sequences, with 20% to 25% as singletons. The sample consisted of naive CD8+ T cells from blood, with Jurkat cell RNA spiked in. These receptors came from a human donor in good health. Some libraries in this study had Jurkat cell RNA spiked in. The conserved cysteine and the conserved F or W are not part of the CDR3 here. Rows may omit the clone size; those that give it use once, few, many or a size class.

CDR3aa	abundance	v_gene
ASSTPGLAGDRYEQY	few	TRBV21-1
ASSPRSLTATYEQY	-	TRBV18
ASSYPGANTQY	few	TRBV6-2/TRBV6-3
SARGSGGRQY	many	TRBV20-1
SARDSVAETTDTQY	-	TRBV20-1
AWSLDVRNTEAF	few	TRBV30
AGSLGGTDTQY	-	TRBV12-3/TRBV12-4
ASSLGRGTGGSPPH	-	TRBV5-6
AANGDDSTVYT	many	TRBV7-9
ASSPPGTYSYEQY	few	TRBV6-6